These 24 T cell receptor beta chains were sequenced from one sample in a study of blood T cells in healthy people across ages. For the second PCR, which ran for roughly 6 to 11 cycles, a sample-barcoded 5' primer and a J-beta primer mix were used. One entry per CDR3 protein, called by TCRdb with MiXCR from the 5' RACE reads. Of 1.5 million to 2 million distinct CDR3 sequences in the sample, roughly two fifths were seen once. The sequencing input was blood. The receptors were gathered from a human donor in good health.

The rearrangement links TRBV27 to TRBJ2-5; 8 nucleotides line up with TRBD1. This CDR3 has 15 residues. CDR1 is MNHEY and CDR2 is SMNVEV in the germline V gene (reference sequence). The trim removed 5 bases at V and 4 bases at J, leaving 9 bases unmatched. The CDR3 is CASSIWTGSGETQYF. As DNA, the CDR3 is TGTGCCAGCAGTATCTGGACAGGGAGTGGAGAGACCCAGTACTTC.

The rearrangement joins TRBV5-1 to TRBJ1-1; D gene unclear. The CDR3 consists of 15 residues. V lost 2 bases and J 1 base, leaving 12 bases between the germline ends. CDR1 and CDR2 from the germline V gene are SGHRS and YFSETQ. Here the CDR3 reads CASSFDVAENTEAFF. The CDR3 DNA follows: TGCGCCAGCAGCTTCGATGTTGCCGAGAACACTGAAGCTTTCTTT.

Only a few counts were recorded for this clonotype. V gene TRBV28 combines with J gene TRBJ2-3; 11 nucleotides line up with TRBD1. The V and J ends lost 4 bases and 5 bases, in that order; junction bases with no gene match: 5. CDR1 and CDR2 from the germline V gene are MDHEN and SYDVKM. The CDR3 covers 15 residues. DNA for the CDR3: TGTGCCAGCAGTTCCCGGACAGGGGGCGTAGATACGCAGTATTTT. Translation: CASSSRTGGVDTQYF.

The rearrangement joins TRBV27 to TRBJ2-5; the D gene could be TRBD1 or TRBD2 (6 bases each). The CDR3 length is 16 residues. CDR1 MNHEY and CDR2 SMNVEV come from the germline V gene (reference sequence). V shed 2 bases and J shed 4 bases, with 17 bases lying between them. CDR3 region: CASSLVGGLVGETQYF. The CDR3 DNA sequence: TGTGCCAGCAGTTTAGTAGGGGGGCTGGTGGGAGAGACCCAGTACTTC.

The chain links TRBV30 to TRBJ1-1; D might be TRBD1 (6 bases). This CDR3 is 13 amino acids long. Germline-derived CDR1 and CDR2 are GTSNPN and SVGIG (reference sequence). V was clipped by 1 base and J by 3 bases, with 9 bases between them. CDR3 region: CAWSGGRYTEAFF. The CDR3 nucleotides read TGTGCCTGGAGTGGGGGGCGCTACACTGAAGCTTTCTTT.

Only a few counts were recorded for this clonotype. The chain is built from TRBV6-5 and TRBJ2-1; perhaps TRBD2 as D (7 bases). The CDR3 is 16 residues long. Trimming pared 3 bases from V and 3 bases from J, leaving 15 bases between. Germline assignment: CDR1 MNHEY and CDR2 SVGAGI. DNA of the CDR3: TGTGCCAGCAGTTATTTTCCGGGGGGCTACTACAATGAGCAGTTCTTC. It encodes CASSYFPGGYYNEQFF.

This clonotype was observed a handful of times. V usage is TRBV12-3 or TRBV12-4 and J usage is TRBJ2-5, with 9 bases fitting TRBD2. CDR3 length: 14 amino acids. J gave up 4 bases and V 7 bases, and 7 bases lay outside the gene matches. The chain's CDR3 is CASKRGAARETQYF. The CDR3, as DNA: TGTGCCAGCAAGCGGGGGGCCGCCCGAGAGACCCAGTACTTC.

V gene TRBV28 combines with J gene TRBJ2-3; TRBD2 aligns across 9 bases. The trim removed 6 bases at V and 7 bases at J, leaving 8 bases unmatched. The CDR3 has 14 residues. The germline V gene encodes CDR1 MDHEN and CDR2 SYDVKM. CDR3 sequence reads: CASSLTGTSNTQYF. The CDR3 bases are TGTGCCAGCAGCCTAACCGGGACTAGCAATACGCAGTATTTT.

The chain employs TRBV29-1 and TRBJ2-7; no definite D call. The V gene's germline CDR1 is SQVTM and CDR2 ANQGSEA. The V and J ends lost 0 bases and 0 bases respectively, with 12 bases between them. The CDR3 spans 15 residues. For the CDR3, the DNA is TGCAGCGTTGAAGATCGGGTGGGAAGCTCCTACGAGCAGTACTTC. Its protein product is CSVEDRVGSSYEQYF.

V is TRBV28 and J is TRBJ2-2, with D perhaps assigned TRBD1 or TRBD2 (5 bases each). The CDR3 spans 13 residues. The germline V and J ends were trimmed by 10 bases and 5 bases, with 14 bases remaining between them. Germline V CDR1 and CDR2: MDHEN, SYDVKM. The CDR3 bases are TGTGCCACCGGGACCCCCGGAACCGGGGAGCTGTTTTTT. As protein: CATGTPGTGELFF.

The V gene is TRBV27, the J gene TRBJ2-2; TRBD1 matches 7 bases. With V trimmed by 5 bases and J by 1 base, 7 bases remained unmatched. CDR3 size: 16 residues. In germline, CDR1 is MNHEY, CDR2 SMNVEV (reference sequence). DNA of the CDR3: TGTGCCAGCAGTCTGCTGGGACAGATGAACACCGGGGAGCTGTTTTTT. This translates into CASSLLGQMNTGELFF.

This clonotype was seen more than once but under ten times. The chain carries TRBV12-5 and TRBJ1-2; 7 bases match TRBD1. Germline loops: CDR1 LGHNT, CDR2 FRNRAP. Unmatched junction bases numbered 5, after V lost 6 bases and J lost 4 bases. The CDR3 spans 13 residues. This CDR3 reads CASGYDRVYGYTF. The CDR3 DNA is TGTGCTAGTGGATACGACAGGGTCTATGGCTACACCTTC.

With regard to this clonotype: Sequence at one end of the junction differs from germline and may be a read error. The chain uses TRBV6-6 and TRBJ1-1; 8 positions match TRBD1. The CDR3 sequence is 12 residues long. Per the germline V gene, CDR1 is MNHNY and CDR2 is SVGAGI (reference sequence). The CDR3 sequence is CASGYGQGEAFF. CDR3 in DNA: TGTGCCAGCGGTTATGGACAGGGTGAAGCTTTCTTT.

This clonotype was counted a few times. This chain joins TRBV7-9 and TRBJ2-1, with D possibly matching TRBD1 (6 bases). Germline loops: CDR1 SEHNR, CDR2 FQNEAQ (reference sequence). V lost 2 bases and J 9 bases, leaving 17 bases between the germline ends. The CDR3 runs 15 residues. CDR3 sequence: CASSLLQGSFSEQFF. DNA of the CDR3: TGTGCCAGCAGCTTACTTCAGGGGTCTTTCAGTGAGCAGTTCTTC.

The V gene is TRBV5-5, the J gene TRBJ2-4; 12 bases map to TRBD1. With V trimmed by 4 bases and J by 6 bases, 8 bases remained unmatched. The germline gives CDR1 SGHKS, CDR2 YYEKEE (reference sequence). CDR3 length: 16 residues. The CDR3 loop reads CASSPPGQGAGNIQYF. The CDR3 DNA is TGTGCCAGCAGCCCACCGGGACAGGGGGCAGGAAACATTCAGTACTTC.

The chain carries TRBV20-1 and TRBJ1-4; unclear D gene. This CDR3 is built from 13 residues. CDR1 and CDR2 from the germline V gene are DFQATT and SNEGSKA (reference sequence). V lost 6 bases, J lost 0 bases, and 8 bases lay in between. CDR3 sequence (DNA): TGCAGTGCGTCAGATGCAACTAATGAAAAACTGTTTTTT. Translating gives CSASDATNEKLFF.

This chain links TRBV12-3 or TRBV12-4 with TRBJ2-1; D uncertain. Trimming removed 6 bases from V and 12 bases from J, with 18 bases in between. There are 13 residues in the CDR3. CDR3: CASSQQLPGGQFF. CDR3 sequence (DNA): TGTGCCAGCAGCCAACAGCTACCCGGTGGGCAGTTCTTC.

The chain combines TRBV12-3 or TRBV12-4 with TRBJ2-7, with unresolved D. The CDR3 sequence is 13 residues long. Trimming removed 3 bases from V and 0 bases from J, with 6 bases in between. CDR3 bases: TGTGCCAGCAGTTTCGCCCCCTCCTACGAGCAGTACTTC. It translates to CASSFAPSYEQYF.

This rearrangement joins TRBV7-9 to TRBJ1-1; D unresolved. The V gene lost 6 bases and the J gene lost 2 bases, with 10 bases spanning the gap. Germline CDR1 SEHNR, CDR2 FQNEAQ (reference sequence). The CDR3 consists of 13 residues. The CDR3 bases are TGTGCCAGCAGAGTTTACAGTAACACTGAAGCTTTCTTT. Translating gives CASRVYSNTEAFF.

This clonotype showed up just a few times. The V and J genes are TRBV5-1 and TRBJ2-3, with TRBD2 matching 10 bases. This CDR3 comprises 16 residues. The J segment lost 1 base and the V segment lost 0 bases, leaving 2 bases of the junction unmatched. CDR1 is SGHRS, CDR2 YFSETQ, per germline. The CDR3 region is CASSLEGTSGTDTQYF. The CDR3 DNA reads TGCGCCAGCAGCTTGGAAGGGACTAGCGGCACAGATACGCAGTATTTT.

The V gene is TRBV18, the J gene TRBJ2-1, with D tentatively TRBD1 or TRBD2 (5 bases each). The V and J ends lost 3 bases and 5 bases respectively, with 17 bases between them. This CDR3 contains 16 residues. The germline V gene has CDR1 KGHSH and CDR2 LQKENI. The CDR3 DNA reads as TGTGCCAGCTCACCGATGACGGGACGGGAACACAATGAGCAGTTCTTC. The encoded protein is CASSPMTGREHNEQFF.

Comments on this clonotype: One junction end disagrees with the germline gene, perhaps due to a read error. The chain employs TRBV12-3 or TRBV12-4 and TRBJ2-3, with D perhaps TRBD2 (6 bases). This CDR3 is 13 amino acids long. CDR3 sequence reads: CASTREIADAQYF. CDR3 nucleotides: TGTGCCAGCACCCGGGAGATCGCAGATGCGCAGTATTTT.

The chain employs TRBV20-1 and TRBJ1-2; 9 bases fit TRBD1. V lost 0 bases and J lost 5; bases outside the gene matches: 7. The CDR3 runs 15 residues. The germline CDR1 and CDR2 sequences are DFQATT and SNEGSKA (reference sequence). The CDR3 is CSARDLGTGSYGYTF. CDR3 DNA: TGCAGTGCTAGAGATCTCGGGACAGGGTCGTATGGCTACACCTTC.

This clonotype was observed a few times. The chain employs TRBV7-2 and TRBJ2-1; TRBD2 is a possible D gene (6 bases). Germline lookup yields CDR1 SGHTA and CDR2 FQGNSA. The CDR3 has 15 residues. With 5 bases removed from V and 7 bases from J, the gap between germline ends came to 18 bases. The CDR3 DNA follows: TGTGCCAGCAGCCCTAGCGCCCCTGGATTTAATGAGCAGTTCTTC. Amino acid sequence: CASSPSAPGFNEQFF.